The 29 T cell receptor beta chains in this list originate from one sample, sequenced in a study of blood T cells in healthy people across ages. A second roughly 6 to 11 cycle PCR used barcoded and J-beta primers. TCRdb re-called the 5' RACE reads through MiXCR, storing one row per CDR3 protein. The sample carries about 1.5 million distinct CDR3 sequences, roughly 43% recorded once. The specimen sequenced was blood. The receptors shown here come from a woman between 18 and 29 years old in good health.

The chain uses TRBV15 and TRBJ1-2; D perhaps matches TRBD1 (6 bases). V lost 3 bases, J lost 10 bases, and 21 bases lay in between. The length of the CDR3 is 15 residues. CDR1 and CDR2 from the germline V gene are LNHNV and YYDKDF (reference sequence). CDR3 loop: CATSRRQVVAGLYTF. In nucleotides, the CDR3 is TGTGCCACCAGCAGGCGACAGGTAGTGGCGGGTCTCTACACCTTC.

V gene TRBV7-2 combines with J gene TRBJ2-3; weak D call: TRBD2 (6 bases). Germline CDR1 and CDR2: SGHTA and FQGNSA. The ends were cut back, 5 bases at V and 0 bases at J, with 15 bases in the middle. This CDR3 comprises 16 residues. This chain's CDR3 is CASSPVSGSSTDTQYF. The CDR3 DNA reads as TGTGCCAGCAGCCCCGTTAGCGGCTCTAGCACAGATACGCAGTATTTT.

This clonotype has more than one count but fewer than ten. The chain is built from TRBV6-5 and TRBJ1-2; 9 nucleotides align to TRBD1. Germline-derived CDR1 and CDR2 are MNHEY and SVGAGI. The V segment lost 2 bases and the J segment 2 bases; nucleotides outside the gene matches: 0. The CDR3 is made up of 14 amino acids. CDR3 sequence reads: CASSYTGGNYGYTF. The CDR3 DNA follows: TGTGCCAGCAGTTACACAGGGGGCAACTATGGCTACACCTTC.

The V and J genes are TRBV9 and TRBJ2-1, with TRBD2 identical over 8 bases. The CDR3 is 15 amino acids. The trim removed 0 bases at V and 4 bases at J, leaving 3 bases unmatched. Germline loops: CDR1 SGDLS, CDR2 YYNGEE. CDR3 nucleotide sequence: TGTGCCAGCAGCGTAGAACTAGCGGCTTACAATGAGCAGTTCTTC. Protein sequence: CASSVELAAYNEQFF.

Comment on this clonotype: A read error may produce the germline difference seen at one junction end. V is TRBV7-9 and J is TRBJ1-4; D not certain. CDR1 is SEHNR and CDR2 is FQNEAQ in the germline V gene (reference sequence). The length of the CDR3 is 14 residues. The CDR3 DNA is TGTGCCAGTAGCTTTGCAGGATCTAATGAAAAACTGTTTTTT. Translating it yields CASSFAGSNEKLFF.

The chain couples TRBV27 to TRBJ1-2; TRBD1 aligns across 10 bases. The trim removed 8 bases at V and 8 bases at J, leaving 11 bases unmatched. The germline V gene encodes CDR1 MNHEY and CDR2 SMNVEV (reference sequence). This CDR3 comprises 14 residues. CDR3 DNA: TGTGCCAGCGGACTGTCGGGACAGGGGAGCGGCTACACCTTC. Protein product: CASGLSGQGSGYTF.

This clonotype showed up just a few times. The V call is TRBV11-2, the J call TRBJ2-1, with D unclear. Looked up from germline, CDR1 is SGHAT and CDR2 is FQNNGV. Deletions cut 3 bases from V and 2 bases from J, with 11 bases between. This CDR3 is built from 15 residues. This CDR3 reads CASSFEDRAYNEQFF. CDR3 coding DNA: TGTGCCAGCAGCTTTGAGGACCGGGCCTACAATGAGCAGTTCTTC.

The CDR3 is CASSLPNLVTSRTSTDTQYF. The CDR3, as DNA: TGTGCCAGCAGCTTACCCAATCTCGTGACTAGCCGTACTAGCACAGATACGCAGTATTTT. The chain carries TRBV9 and TRBJ2-3, with 7 bases identical to TRBD2. V was pared by 4 bases and J by 0 bases, with 20 bases of the junction left unmatched. The length of the CDR3 is 20 residues. Germline V CDR1 and CDR2: SGDLS, YYNGEE.

The chain links TRBV30 to TRBJ2-3; D not certain. Germline V gene lookup returns CDR1 GTSNPN and CDR2 SVGIG (reference sequence). There are 14 residues in the CDR3. The germline V and J ends were trimmed by 0 bases and 2 bases, with 9 bases remaining between them. CDR3 region: CAWSVLRSTDTQYF. The CDR3 DNA sequence: TGTGCCTGGAGTGTATTACGTTCCACAGATACGCAGTATTTT.

This clonotype occurred a few times. This rearrangement joins TRBV7-3 to TRBJ2-3; no clear D gene. Between the trimmed V and J ends, which lost 2 bases and 6 bases, there was a span of 9 bases. This CDR3 region has 13 residues. CDR1 is SGHTA and CDR2 is FQGTGA in the germline V gene. The CDR3 bases are TGTGCCAGCAGCTTATACTACGCGGATACGCAGTATTTT. Its protein product is CASSLYYADTQYF.

This rearrangement joins TRBV5-1 to TRBJ2-1; no firm D call. The CDR3 spans 14 residues. V was cut by 5 bases and J by 0 bases, with 9 bases left in between. Looked up from germline, CDR1 is SGHRS and CDR2 is YFSETQ. The CDR3, as DNA: TGCGCCAGCAGAAAGCTCAGCTCCTACAATGAGCAGTTCTTC. Protein sequence: CASRKLSSYNEQFF.

The chain uses TRBV6-5 and TRBJ2-1; 8 bases fit TRBD2. This CDR3 spans 14 amino acids. With V trimmed by 6 bases and J by 3 bases, 4 bases remained unmatched. Germline V gene sequence: CDR1 MNHEY, CDR2 SVGAGI. In DNA, the CDR3 is TGTGCCAGCAGGAGGACTAGCTACTACAATGAGCAGTTCTTC. Translation gives CASRRTSYYNEQFF.

The chain carries TRBV5-1 and TRBJ2-5; TRBD1 aligns across 8 bases. Trimming cost V 6 bases and J 2 bases; bases outside gene matches: 6. Germline values: CDR1 SGHRS, CDR2 YFSETQ. CDR3 length: 14 residues. The CDR3 DNA sequence: TGCGCCAGCACCGTGGACAGGGCGCAAGAGACCCAGTACTTC. Protein sequence: CASTVDRAQETQYF.

With regard to this clonotype: Compared with germline, one end of the junction differs, possibly owing to a read error. The rearrangement joins TRBV11-2 to TRBJ1-2; D is ambiguous. CDR1 is SGHAT, CDR2 FQNNGV, per germline. CDR3 length: 13 residues. CDR3 in amino acids: CASNLSDAYGYTF. CDR3 DNA sequence: TGTGCCAGCAACTTATCCGATGCCTATGGCTACACCTTC. The complete variable domain, with remaining parts taken from reference TRBV11-2 and TRBJ1-2, reads EAGVAQSPRYKIIEKRQSVAFWCNPISGHATLYWYQQILGQGPKLLIQFQNNGVVDDSQLPKDRFSAERLKGVDSTLKIQPAKLEDSAVYLCASNLSDAYGYTFGSGTRLTVV.

The chain joins TRBV27 to TRBJ2-1; TRBD2 matches at 9 bases. J lost 2 bases, V lost 6 bases, and 8 bases had no gene match. Germline V gene lookup returns CDR1 MNHEY and CDR2 SMNVEV (reference sequence). The CDR3 totals 16 residues. The CDR3 spells CASRISGRAPYNEQFF. The CDR3 DNA reads TGTGCCAGCAGAATTAGCGGGAGAGCGCCCTACAATGAGCAGTTCTTC.

This clonotype was counted only a few times. The V and J genes are TRBV27 and TRBJ2-3; 8 bases map to TRBD1. V dropped 5 bases and J dropped 2; count of bases not matched to a gene: 12. Germline CDR1 MNHEY, CDR2 SMNVEV (reference sequence). This CDR3 is built from 17 residues. CDR3 bases: TGTGCCAGCAGTCCTTCCAGGGACAGGCGGCCCACAGATACGCAGTATTTT. Translated, it gives CASSPSRDRRPTDTQYF.

This clonotype was counted only a few times. The V call is TRBV28, the J call TRBJ2-5, with D possibly being TRBD1 (5 bases). The V end was cut by 5 bases, the J end by 2 bases, with 12 bases between. CDR3 length equals 14 residues. Germline lookup yields CDR1 MDHEN and CDR2 SYDVKM. This chain's CDR3 is CASSKRQTQETQYF. For the CDR3, the DNA is TGTGCCAGCAGTAAACGACAGACGCAAGAGACCCAGTACTTC. Full variable domain (rest looked up from reference TRBV28 and TRBJ2-5): DVKVTQSSRYLVKRTGEKVFLECVQDMDHENMFWYRQDPGLGLRLIYFSYDVKMKEKGDIPEGYSVSREKKERFSLILESASTNQTSMYLCASSKRQTQETQYFGPGTRLLVL.

This clonotype was counted between two and nine times. The chain is built from TRBV2 and TRBJ1-1, with D unclear. The germline gives CDR1 SNHLY, CDR2 FYNNEI. Deletions cut 6 bases from V and 1 base from J, with 6 bases between. The CDR3 contains 12 residues. This chain's CDR3 is CASSGWNTEAFF. The CDR3, as DNA: TGTGCCAGCAGCGGATGGAACACTGAAGCTTTCTTT.

The genes are TRBV12-3 or TRBV12-4 and TRBJ2-3; 8 bases align to TRBD1. The J segment lost 2 bases and the V segment lost 5 bases, leaving 12 bases of the junction unmatched. The length of the CDR3 is 17 residues. The CDR3 DNA is TGTGCCAGCAGTCACGGAGGGGGGACAGGCCTCACAGATACGCAGTATTTT. Protein: CASSHGGGTGLTDTQYF.

This clonotype was counted a few times. J is TRBJ2-1 and V is TRBV5-5, with 8 nucleotides matching TRBD2. With V trimmed by 0 bases and J by 3 bases, 5 bases remained unmatched. The CDR3 length is 16 residues. CDR1 and CDR2 (germline): SGHKS, YYEKEE (reference sequence). In DNA, the CDR3 is TGTGCCAGCAGCTTGGGCCGGGGGGGTTACTACAATGAGCAGTTCTTC. Amino acids: CASSLGRGGYYNEQFF.

The chain employs TRBV7-9 and TRBJ2-1; D remains ambiguous. From germline, CDR1 is SEHNR and CDR2 FQNEAQ (reference sequence). This CDR3 has 11 residues. V was trimmed by 5 bases and J by 6 bases, leaving 5 bases between them. In DNA, the CDR3 is TGTGCCAGCAGCGCTTTCAATGAGCAGTTCTTC. Translated, it gives CASSAFNEQFF.

V is TRBV6-5 and J is TRBJ1-1, with 8 positions matching TRBD1. With 2 bases clipped from V and 10 bases from J, the junction kept 9 bases outside the gene matches. This CDR3 spans 14 amino acids. The germline gives CDR1 MNHEY, CDR2 SVGAGI. In DNA form, the CDR3 reads TGTGCCAGCAGTTACGACAGGGGAGAGGGTAGAGCTTTCTTT. Amino acid sequence: CASSYDRGEGRAFF.

This clonotype appeared a few times. The chain combines TRBV27 with TRBJ2-6; D is undetermined. The V end lost 5 bases, the J end lost 0 bases, and 14 bases lay between the germline ends. CDR3 size: 17 residues. The germline CDR1 and CDR2 sequences are MNHEY and SMNVEV (reference sequence). The CDR3 DNA reads as TGTGCCAGCAGTATGGCAGCTTCCCCCTCTGGGGCCAACGTCCTGACTTTC. Protein: CASSMAASPSGANVLTF. The entire variable domain, with the rest obtained from reference TRBV27 and TRBJ2-6, is as follows: EAQVTQNPRYLITVTGKKLTVTCSQNMNHEYMSWYRQDPGLGLRQIYYSMNVEVTDKGDVPEGYKVSRKEKRNFPLILESPSPNQTSLYFCASSMAASPSGANVLTFGAGSRLTVL.

The rearrangement links TRBV12-3 or TRBV12-4 to TRBJ2-3; TRBD2 matches at 10 bases. V dropped 3 bases and J dropped 5; count of bases not matched to a gene: 8. This CDR3 region has 16 residues. The CDR3 DNA reads as TGTGCCAGCAGTTTCCGAGCGGGAGGGCCTATAGATACGCAGTATTTT. Amino acids: CASSFRAGGPIDTQYF.

The chain recombines TRBV20-1 with TRBJ2-3, with D hard to call. The V gene's germline CDR1 is DFQATT and CDR2 SNEGSKA (reference sequence). The V gene lost 0 bases and the J gene lost 2 bases, with 3 bases spanning the gap. The CDR3 consists of 12 residues. The CDR3 DNA reads TGCAGTGCTAGAGAGGTCACAGATACGCAGTATTTT. It yields the protein CSAREVTDTQYF.

The rearrangement joins TRBV12-3 or TRBV12-4 to TRBJ1-2, with a possible D match to TRBD1 (5 bases). V shed 1 base and J shed 4 bases, with 16 bases lying between them. This CDR3 region has 16 residues. The CDR3 DNA reads as TGTGCCAGCAGTTTAGACTCCGGGGCTACATTCTATGGCTACACCTTC. It is translated as CASSLDSGATFYGYTF.

The genes are TRBV25-1 and TRBJ1-6, with no clear D. The CDR3 is made up of 17 amino acids. Trimming took off 5 bases at V and 0 bases at J, with 14 bases between the two ends. Looked up from germline, CDR1 is MGHDK and CDR2 is SYGVNS. The CDR3 loop is CASSPDRQSSYNSPLHF. CDR3 DNA sequence: TGTGCCAGCAGTCCTGACCGACAAAGCTCCTATAATTCACCCCTCCACTTT.

The V gene is TRBV6-6, the J gene TRBJ2-3; 9 nucleotides match TRBD2. V dropped 6 bases and J dropped 2; count of bases not matched to a gene: 9. The CDR3 is made up of 16 amino acids. Germline-derived CDR1 and CDR2 are MNHNY and SVGAGI (reference sequence). The CDR3 coding sequence is TGTGCCAGCAGCATAAGCGGGGGGCTCGACACAGATACGCAGTATTTT. This encodes CASSISGGLDTDTQYF.

The V gene is TRBV29-1, the J gene TRBJ1-1; 7 nucleotides agree with TRBD1. Germline-derived CDR1 and CDR2 are SQVTM and ANQGSEA. V lost 7 bases and J lost 0; bases outside the gene matches: 8. The CDR3 contains 14 residues. The CDR3 reads CSGYRGGMNTEAFF. CDR3 in DNA: TGCAGCGGTTACAGGGGAGGGATGAACACTGAAGCTTTCTTT. Supplemented by reference TRBV29-1 and TRBJ1-1, the full variable domain reads SAVISQKPSRDICQRGTSLTIQCQVDSQVTMMFWYRQQPGQSLTLIATANQGSEATYESGFVIDKFPISRPNLTFSTLTVSNMSPEDSSIYLCSGYRGGMNTEAFFGQGTRLTVV.